This TCR beta chain appears in the sequencing data of a study of T cell responses to AZD1222 COVID-19 vaccine. In the study overall: Second-dose groups at about 4 or about 12 weeks were pooled.

In regard to this clone: Antigen: not known.

Findings of the study overall: Repertoire sampling occurred only after the peak T cell response.

V lost 0 bases, J lost 4 bases, and 11 bases lay in between. The CDR3 totals 15 residues. CDR1 and CDR2 (germline): LGHNA, YSLEER. The protocol was immunoSEQ multiplex PCR, while the TCRdb copy is restricted to in-frame clones and leaves out a portion. The sample lists roughly 100,000 clones; about 88% were seen once. Material: peripheral blood, obtained on day 0 of AZD1222 vaccination. V gene TRBV4-3 combines with J gene TRBJ2-3; D possibly corresponds to TRBD1 (5 bases). The receptor was derived from an adult in good health. CDR3 region: CASSQEGQGPDTQYF. The CDR3 nucleotides are TGCGCCAGCAGCCAAGAGGGGCAGGGTCCAGATACGCAGTATTTT.